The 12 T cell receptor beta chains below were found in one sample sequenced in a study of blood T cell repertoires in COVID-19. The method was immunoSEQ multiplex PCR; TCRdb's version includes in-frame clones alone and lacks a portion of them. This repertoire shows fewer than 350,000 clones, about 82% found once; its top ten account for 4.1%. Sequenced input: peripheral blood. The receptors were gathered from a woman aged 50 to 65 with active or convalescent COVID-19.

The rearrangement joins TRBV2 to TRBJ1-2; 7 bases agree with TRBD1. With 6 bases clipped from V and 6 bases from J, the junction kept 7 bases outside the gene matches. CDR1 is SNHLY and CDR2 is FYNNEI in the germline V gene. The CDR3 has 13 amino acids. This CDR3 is CASSDRVRNGYTF. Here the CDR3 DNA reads TGTGCCAGCAGCGACAGGGTAAGGAATGGCTACACCTTC.

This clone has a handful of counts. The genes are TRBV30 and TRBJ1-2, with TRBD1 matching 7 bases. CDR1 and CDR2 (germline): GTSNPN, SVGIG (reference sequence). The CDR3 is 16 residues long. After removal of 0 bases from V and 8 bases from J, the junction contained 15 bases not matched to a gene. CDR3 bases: TGTGCCTGGAGTGTAGACAGGGTCCCTATTCTGTCGGGCTACACCTTC. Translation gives CAWSVDRVPILSGYTF.

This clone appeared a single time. This CDR3 reads CSVWTSGGKNIQYF. The CDR3 nucleotides read TGCAGCGTCTGGACTAGCGGGGGCAAAAACATTCAGTACTTC. V and J are TRBV29-1 and TRBJ2-4; 13 bases line up with TRBD2. V lost 6 bases, J lost 3 bases, and 2 bases stayed unmatched. Per germline, CDR1 SQVTM and CDR2 ANQGSEA. The CDR3 length is 14 residues. The complete variable domain, with remaining parts taken from reference TRBV29-1 and TRBJ2-4, reads SAVISQKPSRDICQRGTSLTIQCQVDSQVTMMFWYRQQPGQSLTLIATANQGSEATYESGFVIDKFPISRPNLTFSTLTVSNMSPEDSSIYLCSVWTSGGKNIQYFGAGTRLSVL.

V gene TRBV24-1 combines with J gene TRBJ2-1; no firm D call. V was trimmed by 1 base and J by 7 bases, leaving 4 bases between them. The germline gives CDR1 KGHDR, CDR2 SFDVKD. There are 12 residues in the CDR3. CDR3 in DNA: TGTGCCACCAGTGATTTACGGAATGAGCAGTTCTTC. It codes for CATSDLRNEQFF.

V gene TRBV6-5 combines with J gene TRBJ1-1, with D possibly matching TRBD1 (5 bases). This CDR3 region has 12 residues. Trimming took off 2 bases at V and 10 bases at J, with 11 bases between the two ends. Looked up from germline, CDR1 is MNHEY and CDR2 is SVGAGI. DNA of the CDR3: TGTGCCAGCAGTTACCCGAACAGGCGAGCTTTCTTT. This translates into CASSYPNRRAFF.

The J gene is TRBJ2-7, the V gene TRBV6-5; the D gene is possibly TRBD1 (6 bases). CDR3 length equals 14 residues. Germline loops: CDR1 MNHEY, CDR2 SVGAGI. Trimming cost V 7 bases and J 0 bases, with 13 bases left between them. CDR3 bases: TGTGCCAGCACTATGACAGGCAGCTCCTACGAGCAGTACTTC. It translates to CASTMTGSSYEQYF.

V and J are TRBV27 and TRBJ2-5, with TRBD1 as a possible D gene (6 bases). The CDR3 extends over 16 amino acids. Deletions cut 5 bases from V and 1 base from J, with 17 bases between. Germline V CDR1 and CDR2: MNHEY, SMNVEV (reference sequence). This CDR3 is CASSPYQGSPQETQYF. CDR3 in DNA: TGTGCCAGCAGTCCATACCAGGGGTCCCCCCAAGAGACCCAGTACTTC.

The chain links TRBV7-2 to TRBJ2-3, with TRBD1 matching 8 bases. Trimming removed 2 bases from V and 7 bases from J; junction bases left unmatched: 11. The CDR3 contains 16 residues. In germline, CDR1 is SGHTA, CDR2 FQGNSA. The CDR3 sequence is CASSLRDRRGTYTQYF. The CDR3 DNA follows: TGTGCCAGCAGCTTACGGGACAGGAGGGGCACGTATACGCAGTATTTT.

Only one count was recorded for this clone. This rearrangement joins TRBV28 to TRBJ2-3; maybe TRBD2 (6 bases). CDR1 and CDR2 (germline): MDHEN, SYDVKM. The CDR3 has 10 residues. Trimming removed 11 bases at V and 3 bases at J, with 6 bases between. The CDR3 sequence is CAAGTDTQYF. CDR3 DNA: TGTGCCGCGGGGACAGATACGCAGTATTTT.

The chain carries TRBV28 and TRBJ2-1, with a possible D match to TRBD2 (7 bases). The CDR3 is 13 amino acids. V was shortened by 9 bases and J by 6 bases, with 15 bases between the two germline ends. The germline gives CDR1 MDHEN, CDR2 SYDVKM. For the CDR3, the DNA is TGTGCCAGTGTGGGGGGGGCTCTCAATGAGCAGTTCTTC. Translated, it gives CASVGGALNEQFF. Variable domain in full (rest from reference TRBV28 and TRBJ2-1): DVKVTQSSRYLVKRTGEKVFLECVQDMDHENMFWYRQDPGLGLRLIYFSYDVKMKEKGDIPEGYSVSREKKERFSLILESASTNQTSMYLCASVGGALNEQFFGPGTRLTVL.

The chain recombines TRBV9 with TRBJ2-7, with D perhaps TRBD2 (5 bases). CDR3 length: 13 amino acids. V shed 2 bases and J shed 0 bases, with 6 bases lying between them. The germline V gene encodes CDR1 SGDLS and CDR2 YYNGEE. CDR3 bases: TGTGCCAGCAGCGTTGGGAGCTCCTACGAGCAGTACTTC. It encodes CASSVGSSYEQYF.

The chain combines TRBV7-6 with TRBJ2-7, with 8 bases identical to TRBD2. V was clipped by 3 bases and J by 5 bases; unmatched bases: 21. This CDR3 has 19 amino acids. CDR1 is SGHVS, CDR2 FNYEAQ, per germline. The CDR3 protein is CASSLSPGLVGGRENEQYF. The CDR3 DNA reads TGTGCCAGCAGCTTGTCCCCGGGACTAGTTGGGGGTCGGGAGAACGAGCAGTACTTC.